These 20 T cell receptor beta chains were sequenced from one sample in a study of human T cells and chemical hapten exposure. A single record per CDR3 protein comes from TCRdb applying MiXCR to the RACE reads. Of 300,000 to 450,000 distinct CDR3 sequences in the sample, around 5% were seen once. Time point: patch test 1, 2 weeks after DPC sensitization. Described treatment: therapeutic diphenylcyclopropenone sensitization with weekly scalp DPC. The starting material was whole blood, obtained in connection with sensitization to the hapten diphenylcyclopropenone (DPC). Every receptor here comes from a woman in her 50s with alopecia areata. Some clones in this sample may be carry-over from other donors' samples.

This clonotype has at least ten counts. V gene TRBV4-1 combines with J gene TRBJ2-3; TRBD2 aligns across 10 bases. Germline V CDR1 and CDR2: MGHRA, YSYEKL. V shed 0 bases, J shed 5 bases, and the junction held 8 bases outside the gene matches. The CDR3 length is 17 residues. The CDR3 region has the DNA TGCGCCAGCAGCCAAGATGGCGAGCGGGGGGGACTAGATACGCAGTATTTT. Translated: CASSQDGERGGLDTQYF.

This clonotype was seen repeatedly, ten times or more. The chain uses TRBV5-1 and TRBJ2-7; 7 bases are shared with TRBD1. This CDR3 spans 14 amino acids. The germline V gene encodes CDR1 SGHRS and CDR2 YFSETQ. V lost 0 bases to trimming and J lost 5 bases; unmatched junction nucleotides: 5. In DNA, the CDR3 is TGCGCCAGCAGCTTGGGACAGGGTACGAACGAGCAGTACTTC. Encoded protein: CASSLGQGTNEQYF. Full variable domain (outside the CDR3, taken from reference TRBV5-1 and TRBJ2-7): KAGVTQTPRYLIKTRGQQVTLSCSPISGHRSVSWYQQTPGQGLQFLFEYFSETQRNKGNFPGRFSGRQFSNSRSEMNVSTLELGDSALYLCASSLGQGTNEQYFGPGTRLTVT.

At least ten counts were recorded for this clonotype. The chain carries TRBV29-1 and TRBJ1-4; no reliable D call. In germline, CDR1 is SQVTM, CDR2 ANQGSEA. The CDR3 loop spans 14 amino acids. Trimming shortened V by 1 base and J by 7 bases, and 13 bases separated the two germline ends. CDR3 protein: CSVEVPQAGEKLFF. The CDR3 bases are TGCAGCGTTGAAGTTCCCCAAGCGGGTGAAAAACTGTTTTTT.

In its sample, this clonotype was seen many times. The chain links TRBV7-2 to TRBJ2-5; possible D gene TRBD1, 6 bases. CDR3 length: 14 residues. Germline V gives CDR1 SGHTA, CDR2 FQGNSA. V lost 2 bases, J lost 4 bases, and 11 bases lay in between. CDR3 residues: CASSLQGQRETQYF. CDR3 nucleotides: TGTGCCAGCAGCTTACAAGGACAGCGAGAGACCCAGTACTTC.

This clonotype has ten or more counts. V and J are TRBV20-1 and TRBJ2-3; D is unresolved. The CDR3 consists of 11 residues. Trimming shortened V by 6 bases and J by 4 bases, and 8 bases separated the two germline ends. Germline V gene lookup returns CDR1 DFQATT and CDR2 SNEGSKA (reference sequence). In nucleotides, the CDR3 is TGCAGTGCGGTTGTGGCAGATACGCAGTATTTT. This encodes CSAVVADTQYF.

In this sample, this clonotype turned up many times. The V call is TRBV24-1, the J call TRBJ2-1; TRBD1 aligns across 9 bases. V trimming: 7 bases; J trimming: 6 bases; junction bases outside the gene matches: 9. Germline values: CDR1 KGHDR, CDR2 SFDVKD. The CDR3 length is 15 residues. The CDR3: CATSHGTGRFNEQFF. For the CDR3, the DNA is TGTGCCACCAGCCATGGGACAGGGAGATTCAATGAGCAGTTCTTC.

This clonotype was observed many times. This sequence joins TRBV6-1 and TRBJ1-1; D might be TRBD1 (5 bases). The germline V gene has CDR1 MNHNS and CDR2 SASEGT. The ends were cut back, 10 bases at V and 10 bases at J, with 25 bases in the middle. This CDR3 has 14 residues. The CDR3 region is CATGAGRHQTSAFF. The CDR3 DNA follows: TGTGCCACCGGGGCCGGTAGGCACCAAACCTCAGCTTTCTTT.

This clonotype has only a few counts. The chain's CDR3 is CASSTMGDSHTEAFF. The CDR3 region has the DNA TGTGCCAGCAGTACAATGGGGGACAGCCACACTGAAGCTTTCTTT. The J gene is TRBJ1-1, the V gene TRBV28; TRBD1 matches 7 bases. CDR1 is MDHEN, CDR2 SYDVKM, per germline. The V and J ends lost 5 bases and 3 bases, in that order; junction bases with no gene match: 9. This CDR3 region has 15 residues.

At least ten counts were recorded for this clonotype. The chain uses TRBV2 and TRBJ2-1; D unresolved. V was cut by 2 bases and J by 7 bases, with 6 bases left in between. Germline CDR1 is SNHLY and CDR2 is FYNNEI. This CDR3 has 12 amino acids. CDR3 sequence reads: CASSELENEQFF. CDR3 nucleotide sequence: TGTGCCAGCAGTGAACTAGAGAATGAGCAGTTCTTC.

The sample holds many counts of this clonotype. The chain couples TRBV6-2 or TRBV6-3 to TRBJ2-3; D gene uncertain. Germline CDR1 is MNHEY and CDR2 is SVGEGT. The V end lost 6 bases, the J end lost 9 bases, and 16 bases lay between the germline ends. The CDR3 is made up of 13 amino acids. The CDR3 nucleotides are TGTGCCAGCAGACGACAAGAACTCCAGACGCAGTATTTT. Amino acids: CASRRQELQTQYF.

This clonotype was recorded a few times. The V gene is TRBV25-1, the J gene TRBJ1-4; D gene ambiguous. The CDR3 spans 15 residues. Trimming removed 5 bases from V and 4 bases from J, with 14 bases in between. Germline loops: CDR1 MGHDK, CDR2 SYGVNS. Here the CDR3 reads CASSPTTAINEKLFF. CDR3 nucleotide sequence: TGTGCCAGCAGTCCGACGACGGCAATTAATGAAAAACTGTTTTTT. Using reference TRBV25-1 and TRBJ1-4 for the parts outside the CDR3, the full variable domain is EADIYQTPRYLVIGTGKKITLECSQTMGHDKMYWYQQDPGMELHLIHYSYGVNSTEKGDLSSESTVSRIRTEHFPLTLESARPSHTSQYLCASSPTTAINEKLFFGSGTQLSVL.

CDR3: CSAKDPPETQYF. The CDR3 coding sequence is TGCAGTGCCAAGGATCCACCGGAGACCCAGTACTTC. The chain carries TRBV20-1 and TRBJ2-5; D remains unclear. The CDR3 is 12 amino acids. Trimming took off 6 bases at V and 5 bases at J, with 13 bases between the two ends. Germline CDR1 reads DFQATT; CDR2 reads SNEGSKA (reference sequence).

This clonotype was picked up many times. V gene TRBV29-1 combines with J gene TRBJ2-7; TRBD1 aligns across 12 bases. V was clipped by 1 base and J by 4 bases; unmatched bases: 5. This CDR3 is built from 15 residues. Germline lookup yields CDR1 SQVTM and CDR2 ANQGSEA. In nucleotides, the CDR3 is TGCAGCGTTGAAGGGGGGACAGGGGGCAGGTACGAGCAGTACTTC. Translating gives CSVEGGTGGRYEQYF.

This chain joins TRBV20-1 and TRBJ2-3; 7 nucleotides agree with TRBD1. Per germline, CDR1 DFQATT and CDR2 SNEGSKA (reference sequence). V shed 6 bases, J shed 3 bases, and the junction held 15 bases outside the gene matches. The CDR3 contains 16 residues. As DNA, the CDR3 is TGCAGTGCCAGCAAAGCCAGGGGGATAGGGACAGATACGCAGTATTTT. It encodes CSASKARGIGTDTQYF.

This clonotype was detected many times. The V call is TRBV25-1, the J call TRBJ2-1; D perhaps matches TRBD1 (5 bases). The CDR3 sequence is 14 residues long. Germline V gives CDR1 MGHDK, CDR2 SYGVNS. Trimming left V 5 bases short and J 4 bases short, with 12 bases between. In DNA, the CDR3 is TGTGCCAGCAGTATCAGGGTTTTTTACAATGAGCAGTTCTTC. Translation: CASSIRVFYNEQFF.

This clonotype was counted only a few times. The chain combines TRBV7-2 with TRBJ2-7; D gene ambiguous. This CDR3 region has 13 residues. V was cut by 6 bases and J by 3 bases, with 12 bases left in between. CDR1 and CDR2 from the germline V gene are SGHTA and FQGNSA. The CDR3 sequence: CASSKQNNYEQYF. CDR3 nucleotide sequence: TGTGCCAGCAGTAAACAGAACAACTACGAGCAGTACTTC.

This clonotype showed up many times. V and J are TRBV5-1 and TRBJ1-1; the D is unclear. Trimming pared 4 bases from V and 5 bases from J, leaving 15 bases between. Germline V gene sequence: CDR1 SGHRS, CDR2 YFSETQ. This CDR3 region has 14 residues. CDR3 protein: CASSPSQAGTEAFF. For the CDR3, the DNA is TGCGCCAGCAGCCCCTCCCAGGCGGGGACTGAAGCTTTCTTT.

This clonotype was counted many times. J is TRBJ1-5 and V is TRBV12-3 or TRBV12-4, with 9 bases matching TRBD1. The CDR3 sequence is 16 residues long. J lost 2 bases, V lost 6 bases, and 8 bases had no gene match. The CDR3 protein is CASSPQTGGGNQPQHF. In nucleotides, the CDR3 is TGTGCCAGCAGCCCTCAGACAGGGGGAGGCAATCAGCCCCAGCATTTT.

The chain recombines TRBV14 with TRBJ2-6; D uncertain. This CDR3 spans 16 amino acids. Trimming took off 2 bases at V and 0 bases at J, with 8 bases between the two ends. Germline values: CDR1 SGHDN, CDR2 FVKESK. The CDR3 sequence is CASSQQVHSGANVLTF. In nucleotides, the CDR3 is TGTGCCAGCAGCCAACAGGTCCACTCTGGGGCCAACGTCCTGACTTTC.

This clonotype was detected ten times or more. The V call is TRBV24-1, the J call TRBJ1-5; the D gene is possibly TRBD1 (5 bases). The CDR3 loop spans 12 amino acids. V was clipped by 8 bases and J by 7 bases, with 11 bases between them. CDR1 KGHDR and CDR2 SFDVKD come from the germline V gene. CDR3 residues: CATTAGEQPQHF. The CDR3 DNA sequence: TGTGCCACCACCGCGGGGGAACAGCCCCAGCATTTT.